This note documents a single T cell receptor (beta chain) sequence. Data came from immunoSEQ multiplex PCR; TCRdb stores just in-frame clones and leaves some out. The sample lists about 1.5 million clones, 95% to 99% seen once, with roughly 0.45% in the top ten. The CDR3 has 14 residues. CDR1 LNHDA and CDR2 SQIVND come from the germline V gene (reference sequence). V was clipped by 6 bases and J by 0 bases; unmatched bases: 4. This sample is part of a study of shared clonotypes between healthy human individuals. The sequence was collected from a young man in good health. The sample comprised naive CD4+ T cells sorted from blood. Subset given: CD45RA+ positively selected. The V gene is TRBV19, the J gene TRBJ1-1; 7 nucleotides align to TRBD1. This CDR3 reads CASRETGMNTEAFF. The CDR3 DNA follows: TGTGCCAGTAGAGAGACAGGGATGAACACTGAAGCTTTCTTT.